This T cell receptor beta chain was profiled in a study of cytomegalovirus exposure and HLA in healthy donors. Note on this clone: Its antigen is unknown.

60 Vbeta and 13 Jbeta primers were used in PCR. The table came from immunoSEQ multiplex PCR; TCRdb's copy has only in-frame clones and leaves some out. The table has some 130,000 clones, about 80% seen once. Healthy donors of bone marrow made up the group. Study-wide findings and caveats: Cytomegalovirus association was listed for around 170 TCR beta chains. There were a few CMV-associated chains whose specificity for CMV antigens was confirmed in vitro. As was reported, the HLA-A and HLA-B alleles of most subjects were accurately predicted from TCR beta sequences.

The receptor was isolated from a human donor in good health. What was sequenced was PBMCs.

CDR3 DNA: TGTGCCAGCGCCGGACAGACCTACGAGCAGTACTTC. This translates into CASAGQTYEQYF. The V call is TRBV21-1, the J call TRBJ2-7; the table's D call, TRBD1, was not checked against the DNA. TRBV21-1 is designated a pseudogene. There are 12 residues in the CDR3.